This note documents a single T cell receptor beta chain sequence. Its antigen is unknown. Assay used: immunoSEQ multiplex PCR; TCRdb lists only in-frame clones, some missing. Altogether approximately 340,000 clones are present, under 95% being singletons, with the ten largest covering about 3.9%. The sample belongs to a study of Ad26.COV2.S vaccination and SARS-CoV-2 variants. Findings and limits, study-wide: It is possible that the TCR breadth and depth analyses underestimated the total T cell responses. Vaccine and placebo recipients had similar non-spike TCR breadth.

The CDR3 contains 16 residues. J was trimmed by 4 bases and V by 4 bases; bases with no gene match: 11. From germline, CDR1 is SEHNR and CDR2 FQNEAQ (reference sequence). The source of this sequence is a human donor who had recovered from COVID-19. The genes are TRBV7-9 and TRBJ2-7; 9 nucleotides line up with TRBD1. Sequenced material: peripheral blood, taken after recovery from COVID-19. The CDR3 loop reads CASSSPRDRAGYEQYF. CDR3 nucleotide sequence: TGTGCCAGCAGCTCCCCCCGGGACAGGGCGGGTTACGAGCAGTACTTC.